Each of the 15 T cell receptor beta chains below was sequenced from the same sample in a study of T cells after somatic rescue of genetic block. Measured with immunoSEQ multiplex PCR; TCRdb has only the in-frame clones, and not every one. The top ten hold 1.4% of the sample, which has over 95,000 clones, about 93% seen once. Sample: peripheral blood mononuclear cells (PBMCs). These receptor sequences come from a woman aged 18-30 years.

The chain recombines TRBV2 with TRBJ1-6, with 10 positions matching TRBD1. Trimming removed 5 bases from V and 1 base from J; junction bases left unmatched: 2. CDR1 and CDR2 from the germline V gene are SNHLY and FYNNEI. There are 16 residues in the CDR3. The CDR3 nucleotides read TGTGCCAGCAGTTGGGACAGGGGTTCCTATAATTCACCCCTCCACTTT. Translated, it gives CASSWDRGSYNSPLHF. Full variable domain (missing parts from reference TRBV2 and TRBJ1-6): EPEVTQTPSHQVTQMGQEVILRCVPISNHLYFYWYRQILGQKVEFLVSFYNNEISEKSEIFDDQFSVERPDGSNFTLKIRSTKLEDSAMYFCASSWDRGSYNSPLHFGNGTRLTVT.

This clone appeared a single time. The rearrangement uses TRBV5-6 and TRBJ1-2; a possible D gene is TRBD1 (5 bases). The CDR3 is made up of 13 amino acids. Trimming took 4 bases from V and 2 from J, leaving 9 bases between them. From germline, CDR1 is SGHDT and CDR2 YYEEEE. This CDR3 is CASSGRGNYGYTF. In DNA form, the CDR3 reads TGTGCCAGCAGCGGGCGGGGGAACTATGGCTACACCTTC.

The chain combines TRBV4-1 with TRBJ2-2; D uncertain. Germline assignment: CDR1 MGHRA and CDR2 YSYEKL. V gave up 0 bases and J gave up 4 bases, with 6 bases separating them. The CDR3 loop spans 14 amino acids. CDR3 amino acids: CASSQDAATGELFF. In DNA form, the CDR3 reads TGCGCCAGCAGCCAAGATGCAGCCACCGGGGAGCTGTTTTTT.

The J gene is TRBJ1-2, the V gene TRBV2; unclear D gene. Trimming shortened V by 7 bases and J by 3 bases, and 15 bases separated the two germline ends. The germline V gene encodes CDR1 SNHLY and CDR2 FYNNEI. The CDR3 spans 14 residues. This CDR3 is CASIMNNYDYGYTF. CDR3 sequence (DNA): TGTGCCAGCATTATGAACAATTATGACTATGGCTACACCTTC.

This chain uses TRBV7-7 with TRBJ2-7; the match to TRBD2 covers 14 bases. With V trimmed by 6 bases and J by 3 bases, 7 bases remained unmatched. Per the germline V gene, CDR1 is SSHAT and CDR2 is FNYEAQ (reference sequence). This CDR3 is 16 amino acids long. CDR3 nucleotide sequence: TGTGCCAGCAGTCCTGGACTAGCGGGGGGCGTCTACGAGCAGTACTTC. Encoded protein: CASSPGLAGGVYEQYF. The variable domain in full, completed from reference TRBV7-7 and TRBJ2-7, reads GAGVSQSPRYKVTKRGQDVTLRCDPISSHATLYWYQQALGQGPEFLTYFNYEAQPDKSGLPSDRFSAERPEGSISTLTIQRTEQRDSAMYRCASSPGLAGGVYEQYFGPGTRLTVT.

The V gene is TRBV4-1, the J gene TRBJ2-3, with 14 bases matching TRBD2. Germline V gene data show CDR1 as MGHRA and CDR2 as YSYEKL. Trimming took 5 bases from V and 4 from J; bases not matched to a gene: 2. The CDR3 extends over 15 amino acids. As DNA, the CDR3 is TGCGCCAGCAGCAAGACTAGCGGGGGGGCAGATACGCAGTATTTT. Translating gives CASSKTSGGADTQYF.

The chain combines TRBV6-5 with TRBJ1-2; 7 bases match TRBD1. The CDR3 sequence is 15 residues long. After removal of 1 base from V and 4 bases from J, the junction contained 6 bases not matched to a gene. Germline V gene data show CDR1 as MNHEY and CDR2 as SVGAGI. CDR3 sequence (DNA): TGTGCCAGCAGTTACTTTTTAGGGGGCAGCTATGGCTACACCTTC. The encoded protein is CASSYFLGGSYGYTF.

The chain carries TRBV6-5 and TRBJ1-1; TRBD1 is a possible D gene (6 bases). CDR1 is MNHEY and CDR2 is SVGAGI in the germline V gene. V lost 8 bases and J lost 4, with 14 bases in between. The CDR3 runs 13 residues. CDR3 sequence (DNA): TGTGCCAGCCAAACAGGGAGAGTCACTGAAGCTTTCTTT. This encodes CASQTGRVTEAFF.

V is TRBV7-3 and J is TRBJ2-5; maybe TRBD1 (5 bases). The germline CDR1 and CDR2 sequences are SGHTA and FQGTGA. The CDR3 sequence is 13 residues long. V shed 5 bases and J shed 2 bases, with 9 bases lying between them. The DNA of the CDR3 is TGTGCCAGCAGCCAAGGGGATCAAGAGACCCAGTACTTC. Translation gives CASSQGDQETQYF.

The chain combines TRBV2 with TRBJ2-7, with 9 bases fitting TRBD2. With V trimmed by 3 bases and J by 7 bases, 13 bases remained unmatched. Germline V gives CDR1 SNHLY, CDR2 FYNNEI. The CDR3 has 16 residues. The CDR3 bases are TGTGCCAGCAGTGAGAAAGGGCGGGGGGGCGTTGAAGAGCAGTACTTC. It encodes CASSEKGRGGVEEQYF.

The chain couples TRBV5-1 to TRBJ2-3; D might be TRBD1 or TRBD2, each matching 6 bases. CDR1 SGHRS and CDR2 YFSETQ come from the germline V gene. Deletions cut 0 bases from V and 2 bases from J, with 10 bases between. There are 15 residues in the CDR3. The CDR3 loop reads CASSLAGATTDTQYF. The DNA of the CDR3 is TGCGCCAGCAGCTTGGCGGGGGCCACCACAGATACGCAGTATTTT.

As DNA, the CDR3 is TGCGCCAGCAGCTTGGGGGGTTTGGATAATTCACCCCTCCACTTT. Translated: CASSLGGLDNSPLHF. V usage is TRBV5-1 and J usage is TRBJ1-6; D gene ambiguous. There are 15 residues in the CDR3. Germline V lookup: CDR1 SGHRS, CDR2 YFSETQ. The germline V and J ends were trimmed by 0 bases and 5 bases, with 9 bases remaining between them.

V and J are TRBV7-2 and TRBJ2-5; 10 bases line up with TRBD2. Trimming removed 1 base from V and 6 bases from J; junction bases left unmatched: 2. The CDR3 extends over 14 amino acids. Per the germline V gene, CDR1 is SGHTA and CDR2 is FQGNSA. CDR3 sequence reads: CASSLELAGQTQYF. In nucleotides, the CDR3 is TGTGCCAGCAGCTTAGAACTAGCGGGACAGACCCAGTACTTC.

This rearrangement joins TRBV7-2 to TRBJ2-5; tentative D call: TRBD2 (6 bases). Germline V CDR1 and CDR2: SGHTA, FQGNSA. The length of the CDR3 is 14 residues. V lost 4 bases and J lost 5, with 14 bases in between. This CDR3 reads CASSWTTGEETQYF. CDR3 sequence (DNA): TGTGCCAGCAGCTGGACTACCGGTGAGGAGACCCAGTACTTC.

The chain joins TRBV9 to TRBJ2-2; TRBD2 might be the D (5 bases). Trimming removed 0 bases from V and 1 base from J, with 13 bases in between. Germline V gene data show CDR1 as SGDLS and CDR2 as YYNGEE. The CDR3 spans 17 residues. CDR3 protein: CASSVARAGMNTGELFF. The CDR3 bases are TGTGCCAGCAGCGTAGCTAGGGCGGGTATGAACACCGGGGAGCTGTTTTTT.